A single sample gave rise to the 22 T cell receptor beta chains below, sequenced in a study of Ad26.COV2.S vaccination and SARS-CoV-2 variants. TCRdb's table, derived via immunoSEQ multiplex PCR, lists solely in-frame clones and lacks some. This table holds about 350,000 clones, 70% to 90% found once. Treatment meaning: some 20 received Ad26.COV2.S at low or high dose, single or two shots; 5 received placebo; per-sample allocation not given. Sampling was done on day 63 after the first vaccine or placebo injection. This specimen consisted of peripheral blood, obtained in a trial of Ad26.COV2.S vaccine versus placebo. These receptors were obtained from a person between 18 and 65 years old who received the Ad26.COV2.S COVID-19 vaccine or a placebo.

The chain recombines TRBV19 with TRBJ2-7; D perhaps matches TRBD1 (6 bases). This CDR3 spans 15 amino acids. Trimming removed 7 bases at V and 2 bases at J, with 18 bases between. Germline V lookup: CDR1 LNHDA, CDR2 SQIVND (reference sequence). The CDR3 DNA reads as TGTGCCAGTAAAAGGACAGAAACATCGGCCTACGAGCAGTACTTC. This codes for CASKRTETSAYEQYF.

V is TRBV9 and J is TRBJ2-7; 7 positions match TRBD2. J lost 3 bases, V lost 0 bases, and 6 bases had no gene match. The CDR3 runs to 15 residues. Germline-derived CDR1 and CDR2 are SGDLS and YYNGEE. The CDR3 is CASSVGSLADYEQYF. In DNA form, the CDR3 reads TGTGCCAGCAGCGTAGGATCCCTAGCGGACTACGAGCAGTACTTC.

The CDR3 loop reads CASSPGPGRGRRTGELFF. The CDR3, as DNA: TGTGCCAGCAGCCCGGGCCCGGGCAGGGGGCGCCGAACCGGGGAGCTGTTTTTT. The chain joins TRBV6-4 to TRBJ2-2, with 8 bases lining up with TRBD1. The CDR3 covers 18 residues. Germline CDR1 is MRHNA and CDR2 is SNTAGT. With V trimmed by 6 bases and J by 5 bases, 17 bases remained unmatched.

V gene TRBV6-5 combines with J gene TRBJ1-2, with 9 bases that match TRBD1. The CDR3 spans 14 residues. The J segment lost 8 bases and the V segment lost 5 bases, leaving 9 bases of the junction unmatched. The germline CDR1 and CDR2 sequences are MNHEY and SVGAGI. Written as DNA, the CDR3 is TGTGCCAGCAGTATCGGGACAGGGTCCGGCGGCTACACCTTC. The encoded protein is CASSIGTGSGGYTF.

This clone turned up a few times. This chain joins TRBV4-2 and TRBJ1-5; D is unresolved. The V end lost 0 bases, the J end lost 4 bases, and 10 bases lay between the germline ends. CDR3 size: 15 residues. Germline V gene lookup returns CDR1 LGHNA and CDR2 YNFKEQ. DNA for the CDR3: TGTGCCAGCAGCCAAGACAGTCTATCAAATCAGCCCCAGCATTTT. Its protein product is CASSQDSLSNQPQHF.

In this sample, this clone turned up once. The chain joins TRBV19 to TRBJ1-5; possibly TRBD1 for D (5 bases). The CDR3 has 14 amino acids. From germline, CDR1 is LNHDA and CDR2 SQIVND (reference sequence). V was cut by 3 bases and J by 4 bases, with 10 bases left in between. For the CDR3, the DNA is TGTGCCAGTAGTATTCGGGGGGAAAATCAGCCCCAGCATTTT. Its protein is CASSIRGENQPQHF.

The chain employs TRBV6-2 or TRBV6-3 and TRBJ2-2; the match to TRBD2 covers 8 bases. CDR3 length equals 15 residues. With 0 bases clipped from V and 8 bases from J, the junction kept 5 bases outside the gene matches. CDR1 is MNHEY, CDR2 SVGEGT, per germline. CDR3 sequence reads: CASSYSPASGGELFF. The CDR3 DNA is TGTGCCAGCAGTTACTCCCCGGCTAGCGGGGGGGAGCTGTTTTTT.

This chain connects TRBV1 to TRBJ2-3; whether TRBD2, the table's D call, matches the DNA was not checked. TRBV1 is termed a pseudogene. This CDR3 is built from 11 residues. The CDR3 bases are TGCACCCTCGGGGGGGCAGATACGCAGTATTTT. This codes for CTLGGADTQYF.

This clone was seen more than once but under ten times. The chain has TRBV5-4 and TRBJ2-7; maybe TRBD1 (6 bases). Trimming left V 4 bases short and J 4 bases short, with 15 bases between. The CDR3 sequence is 14 residues long. The germline V gene encodes CDR1 SGHNT and CDR2 YYREEE (reference sequence). CDR3 nucleotides: TGTGCCAGCAGCGACCCGACAGGCCCGTACGAGCAGTACTTC. This sequence encodes CASSDPTGPYEQYF.

This chain links TRBV6-5 with TRBJ1-2, with D possibly TRBD1 on 6 matching bases. Germline-derived CDR1 and CDR2 are MNHEY and SVGAGI. This CDR3 is 15 amino acids long. Trimming removed 3 bases from V and 0 bases from J, with 11 bases in between. The CDR3 DNA follows: TGTGCCAGCAGTTATGGGGGACATCCTAACTATGGCTACACCTTC. It encodes CASSYGGHPNYGYTF.

The chain has TRBV19 and TRBJ2-5, with 7 bases lining up with TRBD1. The CDR3 has 14 amino acids. Germline CDR1 reads LNHDA; CDR2 reads SQIVND (reference sequence). With V trimmed by 5 bases and J by 2 bases, 5 bases remained unmatched. The CDR3 reads CASSPGTEQETQYF. CDR3 nucleotide sequence: TGTGCCAGTAGTCCCGGGACAGAACAAGAGACCCAGTACTTC.

The chain carries TRBV5-4 and TRBJ1-2; D gene unclear. Germline V gives CDR1 SGHNT, CDR2 YYREEE (reference sequence). Trimming stripped 1 base from V and 5 bases from J, with 12 bases between. This CDR3 comprises 14 residues. The CDR3 loop is CASSLLGLSYGYTF. The DNA for the CDR3 is TGTGCCAGCAGCTTGTTGGGCCTTTCGTATGGCTACACCTTC.

The chain uses TRBV7-2 and TRBJ2-2; no clear D gene. Per germline, CDR1 SGHTA and CDR2 FQGNSA. This CDR3 is built from 13 residues. Deletions cut 4 bases from V and 9 bases from J, with 12 bases between. In DNA form, the CDR3 reads TGTGCCAGCAGCTCCCCCCCCGCCCGGGAGCTGTTTTTT. Translating gives CASSSPPARELFF.

The chain links TRBV7-2 to TRBJ1-3; 8 bases agree with TRBD1. V was pared by 5 bases and J by 0 bases, with 6 bases of the junction left unmatched. The V gene's germline CDR1 is SGHTA and CDR2 FQGNSA. CDR3 length: 16 amino acids. In DNA form, the CDR3 reads TGTGCCAGCAGCCCAAGACAGGGGATCTCTGGAAACACCATATATTTT. This sequence encodes CASSPRQGISGNTIYF.

The chain carries TRBV5-6 and TRBJ2-1, with 13 positions matching TRBD2. V was pared by 4 bases and J by 4 bases, with 5 bases of the junction left unmatched. Germline values: CDR1 SGHDT, CDR2 YYEEEE. This CDR3 spans 16 amino acids. The CDR3 region has the DNA TGTGCCAGCAGCCTAAGGACTAGCGGGGGTTACAATGAGCAGTTCTTC. The encoded protein is CASSLRTSGGYNEQFF.

This chain's CDR3 is CASSSARRANYGYTF. CDR3 DNA sequence: TGTGCCAGCAGTTCAGCAAGGAGGGCTAACTATGGCTACACCTTC. The rearrangement links TRBV28 to TRBJ1-2; D is uncertain. The V gene lost 4 bases and the J gene lost 0 bases, with 12 bases spanning the gap. The germline gives CDR1 MDHEN, CDR2 SYDVKM. The CDR3 has 15 residues.

The rearrangement uses TRBV7-2 and TRBJ2-4; TRBD2 aligns across 8 bases. The CDR3 has 15 amino acids. CDR1 and CDR2 (germline): SGHTA, FQGNSA. Losses at the gene ends were 4 bases for V and 2 bases for J; bases not matched to a gene: 4. CDR3 coding DNA: TGTGCCAGCAGCTCAGTAGCGGGGCCCAAAAACATTCAGTACTTC. Its protein is CASSSVAGPKNIQYF.

The rearrangement links TRBV6-5 to TRBJ1-6; D remains unclear. V was cut by 2 bases and J by 7 bases, with 12 bases left in between. Germline loops: CDR1 MNHEY, CDR2 SVGAGI. The CDR3 runs to 15 residues. The CDR3 nucleotides are TGTGCCAGCAGTTACGATACGGGGAGGAATTCACCCCTCCACTTT. Protein sequence: CASSYDTGRNSPLHF.

This chain links TRBV7-2 with TRBJ2-1; D gene uncertain. This CDR3 has 16 residues. V gave up 4 bases and J gave up 0 bases, with 13 bases separating them. Germline CDR1 is SGHTA and CDR2 is FQGNSA. CDR3 amino acids: CASSSAPHSSYNEQFF. Here the CDR3 DNA reads TGTGCCAGCAGCTCCGCCCCCCACAGCTCCTACAATGAGCAGTTCTTC.

The V and J genes are TRBV30 and TRBJ1-1; no clear D. The CDR3 spans 14 residues. Germline CDR1 is GTSNPN and CDR2 is SVGIG (reference sequence). V dropped 2 bases and J dropped 0 bases, with 10 bases sitting between them. The CDR3 DNA reads TGTGCCTGGAGTCGAGGAGGTCTGAACACTGAAGCTTTCTTT. Encoded protein: CAWSRGGLNTEAFF.

This chain joins TRBV28 and TRBJ1-5, with D tentatively TRBD1 (5 bases). Germline values: CDR1 MDHEN, CDR2 SYDVKM. The CDR3 consists of 13 residues. The germline V and J ends were trimmed by 6 bases and 6 bases, with 12 bases remaining between them. Written as DNA, the CDR3 is TGTGCCAGCAGCCTGGGGGGTTTTCAGCCCCAGCATTTT. This gives the protein CASSLGGFQPQHF. Full variable domain (outside the CDR3, taken from reference TRBV28 and TRBJ1-5): DVKVTQSSRYLVKRTGEKVFLECVQDMDHENMFWYRQDPGLGLRLIYFSYDVKMKEKGDIPEGYSVSREKKERFSLILESASTNQTSMYLCASSLGGFQPQHFGDGTRLSIL.

The chain is built from TRBV24-1 and TRBJ2-5, with 8 positions matching TRBD1. CDR1 and CDR2 from the germline V gene are KGHDR and SFDVKD. The CDR3 is made up of 15 amino acids. V lost 3 bases, J lost 5 bases, and 7 bases stayed unmatched. As DNA, the CDR3 is TGTGCCACCAGTGATCCCGGGACAGGTTGGGAGACCCAGTACTTC. It specifies CATSDPGTGWETQYF.